This T cell receptor (beta chain) was captured in a study of T cell clusters in autoimmune cytopenias. The CDR3 covers 15 residues. Germline V gene sequence: CDR1 MNHNS, CDR2 SASEGT. TRB amplification used around 260 ng of peripheral blood genomic DNA. Notes on this clonotype: As yet, its antigen is unknown.

TRB was amplified by touch-down multiplex PCR, primer pools A and B combined. TCRdb re-called the multiplex PCR reads; one entry per CDR3 protein, DNA not given. The sample data list 5,500 to 8,000 distinct CDR3 sequences. General study findings and limits: Primary autoimmune cytopenia patients seemingly lacked the physiological T cell clusters found in healthy donors.

The sample was also reused in another study, on T cell repertoires in aging, cancer and after chemotherapy. Per that paper: The full dataset contained several million TCR reads. Untreated cancer patients had significantly lower blood TCR diversity than age-matched healthy donors.

The chain couples TRBV6-1 to TRBJ2-1; TCRdb's assignment of TRBD2 cannot be checked, as there is no DNA. This receptor was obtained from a human donor in good health. Sample: peripheral blood. The CDR3 loop is CASSILAGGPSEQFF.